The 30 T cell receptor beta chains below all came from one sample that was sequenced in a study of shared clonotypes between healthy human individuals. Some clones are missing from TCRdb's copy, which holds only in-frame ones; the method was immunoSEQ multiplex PCR. The profile shows around 2,000,000 clones, over 85% of them singletons. Sequenced sample: naive CD4+ T cells sorted from blood. Stated subset: CD45RA+ positively selected. The receptors were sampled from a man younger than 35 in good health.

The gene calls are TRBV10-3 and TRBJ1-1; maybe TRBD1 (6 bases). The CDR3 has 13 amino acids. CDR1 and CDR2 from the germline V gene are ENHRY and SYGVKD. Trimming removed 5 bases from V and 4 bases from J, with 11 bases in between. The CDR3: CAISYREGTEAFF. The CDR3, as DNA: TGTGCCATCAGTTACAGGGAGGGCACTGAAGCTTTCTTT.

The rearrangement joins TRBV7-2 to TRBJ2-7; 11 bases match TRBD2. V gave up 5 bases and J gave up 2 bases; unmatched junction bases: 5. The CDR3 runs 15 residues. The V gene's germline CDR1 is SGHTA and CDR2 FQGNSA. CDR3 amino acids: CASSLQTSGTYEQYF. CDR3 coding DNA: TGTGCCAGCAGCCTCCAGACTAGCGGGACCTACGAGCAGTACTTC.

The chain links TRBV10-3 to TRBJ1-3; D is possibly TRBD1 (5 bases). Germline-derived CDR1 and CDR2 are ENHRY and SYGVKD. Trimming removed 0 bases at V and 6 bases at J, with 9 bases between. This CDR3 region has 14 residues. This CDR3 is CAISESGTENTIYF. The CDR3 bases are TGTGCCATCAGTGAGTCGGGGACTGAAAACACCATATATTTT.

With regard to this clone: The same CDR3 also results from other DNA sequences found in this sample. V is TRBV29-1 and J is TRBJ2-1, with 11 bases matching TRBD2. This CDR3 has 14 amino acids. V shed 4 bases and J 4 bases; nucleotides not matched to a gene: 3. CDR1 SQVTM and CDR2 ANQGSEA come from the germline V gene. The CDR3 DNA reads as TGCAGCGTTGCAGGACTAGCGGGTTACAATGAGCAGTTCTTC. Protein product: CSVAGLAGYNEQFF.

The rearrangement joins TRBV18 to TRBJ2-7, with unresolved D. The CDR3 has 13 amino acids. Germline CDR1 and CDR2: KGHSH and LQKENI. V was cut by 3 bases and J by 7 bases, with 13 bases left in between. This CDR3 reads CASSPDQREEQYF. For the CDR3, the DNA is TGTGCCAGCTCACCGGACCAGCGTGAGGAGCAGTACTTC.

The V gene is TRBV19, the J gene TRBJ2-7; the D gene could be TRBD1 or TRBD2 (5 bases each). The CDR3 has 15 amino acids. Germline V lookup: CDR1 LNHDA, CDR2 SQIVND (reference sequence). V dropped 7 bases and J dropped 6 bases, with 22 bases sitting between them. The CDR3 nucleotides are TGTGCCAGTATGTCCCGGGACGCCCGTCGGGGCGAGCAGTACTTC. As protein: CASMSRDARRGEQYF.

The sample holds one count of this clone. V gene TRBV4-1 combines with J gene TRBJ2-1; the D is unclear. The CDR3 has 15 amino acids. The germline V and J ends were trimmed by 0 bases and 8 bases, with 14 bases remaining between them. The germline V gene encodes CDR1 MGHRA and CDR2 YSYEKL. CDR3 protein: CASSQDRTQSYEQFF. The CDR3 DNA follows: TGCGCCAGCAGCCAAGATCGAACCCAAAGTTATGAGCAGTTCTTC.

This sequence joins TRBV7-9 and TRBJ1-6, with TRBD1 as a possible D gene (5 bases). CDR3 length: 13 residues. V gave up 5 bases and J gave up 9 bases, with 11 bases separating them. Germline V CDR1 and CDR2: SEHNR, FQNEAQ (reference sequence). The CDR3 here is CASSGMGVSPLHF. For the CDR3, the DNA is TGTGCCAGCAGCGGGATGGGGGTTTCACCCCTCCACTTT. The variable domain in full, with the rest retrieved from reference TRBV7-9 and TRBJ1-6, is DTGVSQNPRHKITKRGQNVTFRCDPISEHNRLYWYRQTLGQGPEFLTYFQNEAQLEKSRLLSDRFSAERPKGSFSTLEIQRTEQGDSAMYLCASSGMGVSPLHFGNGTRLTVT.

This clone was seen just once. This sequence joins TRBV15 and TRBJ1-5; D call uncertain. CDR3 length equals 15 residues. Germline lookup yields CDR1 LNHNV and CDR2 YYDKDF (reference sequence). The germline V and J ends were trimmed by 0 bases and 4 bases, with 10 bases remaining between them. This CDR3 reads CATSRDRDWNQPQHF. CDR3 bases: TGTGCCACCAGCAGAGACAGAGATTGGAATCAGCCCCAGCATTTT.

The rearrangement uses TRBV6-4 and TRBJ1-4; 8 bases align to TRBD1. Germline trimming cut 6 bases from V and 8 bases from J; bases unmatched to any gene: 8. Germline V CDR1 and CDR2: MRHNA, SNTAGT. The CDR3 consists of 14 residues. As DNA, the CDR3 is TGTGCCAGCAGCGAACAGGGGGGCGGCGAAAAACTGTTTTTT. Protein sequence: CASSEQGGGEKLFF.

Note on this clone: In the same sample, other DNA sequences code for this CDR3. The V call is TRBV10-3, the J call TRBJ2-1; TRBD2 is a possible D gene (5 bases). This CDR3 spans 12 amino acids. CDR1 ENHRY and CDR2 SYGVKD come from the germline V gene. Trimming took off 2 bases at V and 7 bases at J, with 6 bases between the two ends. The CDR3 DNA sequence: TGTGCCATCAGTGAGGAGGGAAATGAGCAGTTCTTC. As protein: CAISEEGNEQFF.

CDR3 coding DNA: TGTGCCAGCTCTTCCGTGGTCGGCGGCAATCAGCCCCAGCATTTT. This translates into CASSSVVGGNQPQHF. This sequence joins TRBV7-2 and TRBJ1-5; D gene uncertain. Germline CDR1 reads SGHTA; CDR2 reads FQGNSA. This CDR3 comprises 15 residues. With 8 bases removed from V and 2 bases from J, the gap between germline ends came to 16 bases.

The chain employs TRBV7-3 and TRBJ1-6; no reliable D call. V was cut by 1 base and J by 9 bases, with 13 bases left in between. Germline V CDR1 and CDR2: SGHTA, FQGTGA. The CDR3 is made up of 15 amino acids. The DNA of the CDR3 is TGTGCCAGCAGCTTAATGCCTGGGGTCGGTTCACCCCTCCACTTT. Protein: CASSLMPGVGSPLHF.

This clone was counted once. The rearrangement uses TRBV11-2 and TRBJ1-2, with TRBD1 as a possible D gene (5 bases). The CDR3 contains 14 residues. With 1 base removed from V and 6 bases from J, the gap between germline ends came to 12 bases. Per the germline V gene, CDR1 is SGHAT and CDR2 is FQNNGV. CDR3 protein: CASSLGPGTDGYTF. The CDR3 nucleotides are TGTGCCAGCAGCTTAGGTCCAGGGACCGATGGCTACACCTTC.

This sequence joins TRBV2 and TRBJ1-5; 8 bases line up with TRBD1. The germline CDR1 and CDR2 sequences are SNHLY and FYNNEI. With V trimmed by 6 bases and J by 6 bases, 7 bases remained unmatched. The CDR3 has 14 residues. The CDR3 nucleotides are TGTGCCAGCAGCGGACAGGGAAGGACTCAGCCCCAGCATTTT. Amino acids: CASSGQGRTQPQHF.

The V gene is TRBV7-9, the J gene TRBJ2-7, with TRBD1 matching over 7 bases. Looked up from germline, CDR1 is SEHNR and CDR2 is FQNEAQ (reference sequence). The CDR3 loop spans 12 amino acids. The V segment lost 5 bases and the J segment 7 bases; nucleotides outside the gene matches: 5. Here the CDR3 reads CASSPQTGEQYF. The CDR3 region has the DNA TGTGCCAGCAGCCCACAGACAGGGGAGCAGTACTTC. The whole variable domain, filled in from reference TRBV7-9 and TRBJ2-7, reads DTGVSQNPRHKITKRGQNVTFRCDPISEHNRLYWYRQTLGQGPEFLTYFQNEAQLEKSRLLSDRFSAERPKGSFSTLEIQRTEQGDSAMYLCASSPQTGEQYFGPGTRLTVT.

The chain joins TRBV11-3 to TRBJ2-1, with 8 bases that match TRBD1. With V trimmed by 5 bases and J by 0 bases, 3 bases remained unmatched. Germline CDR1 and CDR2: SGHNT and YENEEA. The CDR3 loop spans 15 amino acids. CDR3 in DNA: TGTGCCAGCAGCCCCACAGGGGGCTCCTACAATGAGCAGTTCTTC. This codes for CASSPTGGSYNEQFF.

This chain links TRBV7-9 with TRBJ1-1, with D possibly being TRBD1 (5 bases). This CDR3 has 15 amino acids. Germline CDR1 reads SEHNR; CDR2 reads FQNEAQ (reference sequence). Trimming shortened V by 2 bases and J by 4 bases, and 14 bases separated the two germline ends. CDR3 protein: CASSLIGGLGTEAFF. As DNA, the CDR3 is TGTGCCAGCAGCTTAATCGGGGGGTTAGGCACTGAAGCTTTCTTT.

The chain recombines TRBV7-8 with TRBJ2-7; tentatively, D is TRBD1 (5 bases). The CDR3 sequence is 14 residues long. Germline CDR1 is SGHVS and CDR2 is FQNEAQ. V was cut by 5 bases and J by 3 bases, with 14 bases left in between. The CDR3 region is CASSPEAGIYEQYF. CDR3 bases: TGTGCCAGCAGCCCAGAGGCAGGGATCTACGAGCAGTACTTC.

The CDR3 DNA reads TGCGCCAGCACCTCTCGGGGCCAGCAAGAGACCCAGTACTTC. Translated, it gives CASTSRGQQETQYF. The chain joins TRBV5-1 to TRBJ2-5, with D possibly called TRBD1 or TRBD2 (5 bases each). Germline-derived CDR1 and CDR2 are SGHRS and YFSETQ. Trimming took 6 bases from V and 2 from J, leaving 14 bases between them. The CDR3 length is 14 residues.

The V call is TRBV5-6, the J call TRBJ1-3; 9 bases line up with TRBD1. The CDR3 has 15 residues. Germline CDR1 SGHDT, CDR2 YYEEEE. Germline trimming cut 4 bases from V and 4 bases from J; bases unmatched to any gene: 6. DNA for the CDR3: TGTGCCAGCAGCAAACCGACAGGGGGAGGAAACACCATATATTTT. Encoded protein: CASSKPTGGGNTIYF.

The genes are TRBV5-1 and TRBJ2-1; D is uncertain. Trimming left V 3 bases short and J 5 bases short, with 15 bases between. The CDR3 loop spans 15 amino acids. The germline gives CDR1 SGHRS, CDR2 YFSETQ. The CDR3 sequence: CASSSAVLMNNEQFF. CDR3 nucleotide sequence: TGCGCCAGCAGCTCGGCAGTGCTCATGAACAATGAGCAGTTCTTC.

This clone has at least ten counts. The chain is built from TRBV18 and TRBJ1-6, with D possibly matching TRBD1 (6 bases). V gave up 1 base and J gave up 8 bases, with 12 bases separating them. The germline CDR1 and CDR2 sequences are KGHSH and LQKENI. CDR3 size: 15 residues. As DNA, the CDR3 is TGTGCCAGCTCACCACTCGGGACAACCGATTCACCCCTCCACTTT. The encoded protein is CASSPLGTTDSPLHF. Looking up the rest from reference TRBV18 and TRBJ1-6 gives the full variable domain: NAGVMQNPRHLVRRRGQEARLRCSPMKGHSHVYWYRQLPEEGLKFMVYLQKENIIDESGMPKERFSAEFPKEGPSILRIQQVVRGDSAAYFCASSPLGTTDSPLHFGNGTRLTVT.

The V and J genes are TRBV11-2 and TRBJ2-7; 10 nucleotides agree with TRBD2. CDR3 length: 16 residues. Germline V lookup: CDR1 SGHAT, CDR2 FQNNGV. The V and J ends lost 3 bases and 0 bases, in that order; junction bases with no gene match: 5. The CDR3 sequence is CASSFSGRSSSYEQYF. For the CDR3, the DNA is TGTGCCAGCAGCTTTAGCGGGAGGAGCTCCTCCTACGAGCAGTACTTC. Looking up the rest from reference TRBV11-2 and TRBJ2-7 gives the full variable domain: EAGVAQSPRYKIIEKRQSVAFWCNPISGHATLYWYQQILGQGPKLLIQFQNNGVVDDSQLPKDRFSAERLKGVDSTLKIQPAKLEDSAVYLCASSFSGRSSSYEQYFGPGTRLTVT.

A few counts support this clone. The same CDR3 is also encoded by other DNA sequences in this sample. The gene calls are TRBV30 and TRBJ2-7, with D uncertain. V was cut by 0 bases and J by 2 bases, with 5 bases left in between. The CDR3 has 12 residues. Germline CDR1 is GTSNPN and CDR2 is SVGIG (reference sequence). The CDR3 bases are TGTGCCTGGAGTGTAACTACCTACGAGCAGTACTTC. Its translation is CAWSVTTYEQYF.

The chain joins TRBV6-5 to TRBJ1-1, with TRBD1 matching 8 bases. V shed 6 bases and J 4 bases; nucleotides not matched to a gene: 10. CDR1 and CDR2 from the germline V gene are MNHEY and SVGAGI. CDR3 size: 15 residues. CDR3: CASSTQGAMSTEAFF. CDR3 coding DNA: TGTGCCAGCAGCACCCAGGGGGCGATGAGCACTGAAGCTTTCTTT.

The V and J genes are TRBV25-1 and TRBJ2-1; 10 bases agree with TRBD2. There are 17 residues in the CDR3. The J segment lost 4 bases and the V segment lost 1 base, leaving 7 bases of the junction unmatched. The V gene's germline CDR1 is MGHDK and CDR2 SYGVNS. The CDR3 bases are TGTGCCAGCAGTGAATCATCTCTAGCGGGGGCATACAATGAGCAGTTCTTC. It is translated as CASSESSLAGAYNEQFF.

This sequence joins TRBV5-6 and TRBJ2-5; D is perhaps TRBD1 (5 bases). CDR1 is SGHDT and CDR2 is YYEEEE in the germline V gene. Trimming stripped 6 bases from V and 4 bases from J, with 19 bases between. The CDR3 runs 15 residues. The CDR3 region has the DNA TGTGCCAGCACCAACTGGGGCGGAGAAATAGAGACCCAGTACTTC. As protein: CASTNWGGEIETQYF.

This chain links TRBV5-1 with TRBJ2-3, with a weak D call TRBD2 (5 bases). The germline V gene encodes CDR1 SGHRS and CDR2 YFSETQ. Trimming took 3 bases from V and 4 from J, leaving 24 bases between them. The length of the CDR3 is 18 residues. Here the CDR3 reads CASSSGGVMANGADTQYF. Here the CDR3 DNA reads TGCGCCAGCAGCTCAGGAGGTGTGATGGCTAATGGGGCAGATACGCAGTATTTT.

The genes are TRBV21-1 and TRBJ1-3; the table's D gene call, TRBD1, was not cross checked with the DNA. TRBV21-1 is tagged as a pseudogene. The CDR3 length is 13 residues. CDR3 loop: CASPNCSGNTIYF. CDR3 in DNA: TGTGCCAGCCCCAATTGCTCTGGAAACACCATATATTTT.